Below, 3 T cell receptor beta chains from the same sample are listed, as sequenced in a study of T-cell reconstitution after alpha-beta-depleted transplantation in children. Unique molecular identifiers tagged the TCRbeta library. One entry per CDR3 protein results from TCRdb running MiXCR on the PCR reads. This table holds fewer than 1 million distinct CDR3 sequences, 15% to 20% found once. The specimen was PBMCs, mostly from graft donor cells, collected 360 days after TCRalphabeta/CD19-depleted stem cell transplant. The receptors were sampled from a male patient between 5 and 17 years old who had a stem cell transplant for acute lymphoblastic leukemia, so the T cells may come from the graft donor.

The chain couples TRBV20-1 to TRBJ2-7, with 8 positions matching TRBD2. Germline CDR1 DFQATT, CDR2 SNEGSKA (reference sequence). This CDR3 contains 13 residues. Trimming cost V 6 bases and J 4 bases; bases outside gene matches: 8. In DNA form, the CDR3 reads TGCAGTGCCCAAGAACTAGCGGCATACGAGCAGTACTTC. Protein product: CSAQELAAYEQYF.

The rearrangement joins TRBV25-1 to TRBJ2-1; 7 bases map to TRBD2. This CDR3 comprises 15 residues. V lost 3 bases and J lost 7; bases outside the gene matches: 9. Germline CDR1 MGHDK, CDR2 SYGVNS. CDR3 loop: CASSDPGTTWNEQFF. The CDR3 bases are TGTGCCAGCAGTGACCCTGGGACTACCTGGAATGAGCAGTTCTTC. Drawing the rest from reference TRBV25-1 and TRBJ2-1, the complete variable domain is EADIYQTPRYLVIGTGKKITLECSQTMGHDKMYWYQQDPGMELHLIHYSYGVNSTEKGDLSSESTVSRIRTEHFPLTLESARPSHTSQYLCASSDPGTTWNEQFFGPGTRLTVL.

The V and J genes are TRBV7-3 and TRBJ2-3, with 10 nucleotides matching TRBD2. The J segment lost 6 bases and the V segment lost 5 bases, leaving 8 bases of the junction unmatched. This CDR3 is 15 amino acids long. The germline V gene has CDR1 SGHTA and CDR2 FQGTGA. The CDR3 protein is CASSRTSGFTDTQYF. The CDR3 region has the DNA TGTGCCAGCAGCAGGACTAGCGGATTCACGGATACGCAGTATTTT.